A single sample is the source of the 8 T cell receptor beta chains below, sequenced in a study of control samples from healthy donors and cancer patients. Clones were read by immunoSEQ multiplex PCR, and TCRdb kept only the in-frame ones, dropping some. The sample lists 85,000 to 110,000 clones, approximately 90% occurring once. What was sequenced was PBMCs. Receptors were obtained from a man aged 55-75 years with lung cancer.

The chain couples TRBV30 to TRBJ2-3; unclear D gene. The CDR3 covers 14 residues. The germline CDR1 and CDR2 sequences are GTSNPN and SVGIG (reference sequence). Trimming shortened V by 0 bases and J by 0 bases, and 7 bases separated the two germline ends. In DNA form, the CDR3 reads TGTGCCTGGAGTGTACGTGGGAGCACAGATACGCAGTATTTT. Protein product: CAWSVRGSTDTQYF.

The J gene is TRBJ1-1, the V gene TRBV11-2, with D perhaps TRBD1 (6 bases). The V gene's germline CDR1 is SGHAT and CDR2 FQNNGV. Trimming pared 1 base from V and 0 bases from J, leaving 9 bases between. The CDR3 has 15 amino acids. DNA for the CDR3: TGTGCCAGCAGCTTAGGTACAGGGTTGAACACTGAAGCTTTCTTT. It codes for CASSLGTGLNTEAFF.

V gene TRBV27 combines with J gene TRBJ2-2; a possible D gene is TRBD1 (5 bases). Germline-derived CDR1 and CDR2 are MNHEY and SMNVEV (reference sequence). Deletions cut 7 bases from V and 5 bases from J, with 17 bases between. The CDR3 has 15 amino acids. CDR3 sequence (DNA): TGTGCCAGCAAATACGGCCAGGGTTTGACCGGGGAGCTGTTTTTT. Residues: CASKYGQGLTGELFF.

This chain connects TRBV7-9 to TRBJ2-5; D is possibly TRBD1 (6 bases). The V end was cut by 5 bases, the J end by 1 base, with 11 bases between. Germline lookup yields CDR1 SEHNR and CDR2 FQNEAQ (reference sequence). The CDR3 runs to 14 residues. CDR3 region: CASSRGQIQETQYF. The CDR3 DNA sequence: TGTGCCAGCAGCCGCGGACAGATCCAAGAGACCCAGTACTTC.

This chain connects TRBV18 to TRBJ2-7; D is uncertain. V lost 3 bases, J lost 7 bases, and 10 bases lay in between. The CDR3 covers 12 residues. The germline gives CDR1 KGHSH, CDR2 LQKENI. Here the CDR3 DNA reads TGTGCCAGCTCACCCTCGGGCCAGGAGCAGTACTTC. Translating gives CASSPSGQEQYF.

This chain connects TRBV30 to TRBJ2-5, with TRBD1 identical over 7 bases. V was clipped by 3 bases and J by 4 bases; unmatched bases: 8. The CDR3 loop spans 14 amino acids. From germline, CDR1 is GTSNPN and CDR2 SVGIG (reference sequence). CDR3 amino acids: CAWRERGRVETQYF. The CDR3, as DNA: TGTGCCTGGAGGGAGAGGGGGCGAGTAGAGACCCAGTACTTC.

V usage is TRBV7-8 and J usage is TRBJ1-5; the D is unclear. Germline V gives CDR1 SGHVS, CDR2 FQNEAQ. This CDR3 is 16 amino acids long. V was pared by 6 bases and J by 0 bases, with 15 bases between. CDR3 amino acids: CASSPQGQVSNQPQHF. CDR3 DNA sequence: TGTGCCAGCAGTCCCCAAGGGCAGGTTAGCAATCAGCCCCAGCATTTT.

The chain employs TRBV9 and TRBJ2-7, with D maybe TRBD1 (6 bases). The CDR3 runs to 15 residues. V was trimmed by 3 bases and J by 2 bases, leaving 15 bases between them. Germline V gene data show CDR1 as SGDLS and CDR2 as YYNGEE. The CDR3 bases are TGTGCCAGCAGCGCAACCGGGACACCAACCTACGAGCAGTACTTC. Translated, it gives CASSATGTPTYEQYF.